Below, 8 T cell receptor beta chains from the same sample are listed, as sequenced in a study of cytomegalovirus exposure and HLA in healthy donors. Researchers ran the PCR with 60 Vbeta and 13 Jbeta primers. The method was immunoSEQ multiplex PCR; TCRdb's version includes in-frame clones alone and lacks a portion of them. The sample has 91,000 or so clones, 70% to 85% seen once; the top ten hold 4% to 5.5%. The sequencing input was PBMCs. The source is a man younger than 45 in good health and CMV-seropositive.

This chain connects TRBV5-6 to TRBJ2-5, with TRBD1 as a possible D gene (6 bases). TRBJ2-7 matches the DNA end more closely, so the J call is doubtful. Germline loops: CDR1 SGHDT, CDR2 YYEEEE. The CDR3 length is 12 residues. This chain's CDR3 is CASSLTGYEQYF. CDR3 sequence (DNA): TGTGCCAGCAGCCTGACAGGCTACGAGCAGTACTTC.

This chain joins TRBV5-1 and TRBJ1-5, with a weak D call TRBD1 (5 bases). The germline V gene encodes CDR1 SGHRS and CDR2 YFSETQ. V was pared by 0 bases and J by 2 bases, with 9 bases between. CDR3 length: 15 amino acids. The CDR3, as DNA: TGCGCCAGCAGCTTGGGGGCGGGGGGCAATCAGCCCCAGCATTTT. Protein: CASSLGAGGNQPQHF. Together with reference TRBV5-1 and TRBJ1-5, the CDR3 gives the full variable domain: KAGVTQTPRYLIKTRGQQVTLSCSPISGHRSVSWYQQTPGQGLQFLFEYFSETQRNKGNFPGRFSGRQFSNSRSEMNVSTLELGDSALYLCASSLGAGGNQPQHFGDGTRLSIL.

The CDR3 is CASSLRGGSSYEQYF. The DNA for the CDR3 is TGTGCCAGCAGTTTAAGAGGAGGGAGCTCCTACGAGCAGTACTTC. The genes are TRBV6-1 and TRBJ2-7, with D perhaps TRBD2 (6 bases). The CDR3 consists of 15 residues. Germline V gene lookup returns CDR1 MNHNS and CDR2 SASEGT. V lost 5 bases, J lost 0 bases, and 14 bases lay in between.

This chain connects TRBV9 to TRBJ2-1, with a tentative D call TRBD2 (6 bases). V dropped 0 bases and J dropped 3 bases, with 10 bases sitting between them. The CDR3 spans 15 residues. Germline values: CDR1 SGDLS, CDR2 YYNGEE. This chain's CDR3 is CASSVGASDYNEQFF. The CDR3 nucleotides read TGTGCCAGCAGCGTAGGTGCTAGCGACTACAATGAGCAGTTCTTC. Variable domain in full (rest from reference TRBV9 and TRBJ2-1): DSGVTQTPKHLITATGQRVTLRCSPRSGDLSVYWYQQSLDQGLQFLIQYYNGEERAKGNILERFSAQQFPDLHSELNLSSLELGDSALYFCASSVGASDYNEQFFGPGTRLTVL.

This chain links TRBV29-1 with TRBJ1-1; no firm D call. V dropped 3 bases and J dropped 11 bases, with 16 bases sitting between them. Germline V lookup: CDR1 SQVTM, CDR2 ANQGSEA. The CDR3 is 12 residues long. The DNA for the CDR3 is TGCAGCGTTGACCTTTTTGGTAGCGGGGCTTTCTTT. Its translation is CSVDLFGSGAFF.

The chain joins TRBV28 to TRBJ1-2; TRBD1 aligns across 11 bases. CDR3 length: 16 residues. The V segment lost 5 bases and the J segment 5 bases; nucleotides outside the gene matches: 10. Per germline, CDR1 MDHEN and CDR2 SYDVKM. CDR3 in DNA: TGTGCCAGCAGTATCGGACAGGGGGCAAGTCTTTATGGCTACACCTTC. It codes for CASSIGQGASLYGYTF.

This clone was recorded a few times. The rearrangement uses TRBV28 and TRBJ1-2, with 8 positions matching TRBD1. The germline CDR1 and CDR2 sequences are MDHEN and SYDVKM. This CDR3 spans 15 amino acids. V was pared by 3 bases and J by 2 bases, with 5 bases of the junction left unmatched. CDR3 residues: CASSLRTGPNYGYTF. The CDR3 DNA reads TGTGCCAGCAGTTTGAGGACAGGGCCAAACTATGGCTACACCTTC.

This sequence joins TRBV6-5 and TRBJ1-2, with D possibly being TRBD1 (5 bases). Trimming left V 5 bases short and J 3 bases short, with 13 bases between. Looked up from germline, CDR1 is MNHEY and CDR2 is SVGAGI. The CDR3 totals 14 residues. In DNA, the CDR3 is TGTGCCAGCAGTCCAGGACATCGGGACTATGGCTACACCTTC. The encoded protein is CASSPGHRDYGYTF.